The 19 T cell receptor beta chains below all came from one sample that was sequenced in a study of Graves' ophthalmopathy and Graves' hyperthyroidism. Amplification targeted the TCR beta CDR3 regions, with RNA transcripts as the source material. In the first round, RT-PCR was carried out with HTBI primers, and a multiplex PCR formed the second round. TCRdb re-analysed the multiplex PCR reads in MiXCR, keeping a single row per CDR3 protein. This sample has 200,000 to 250,000 distinct CDR3 sequences; about a fifth occur once, and the top ten carry roughly 45%. Sequencing was carried out using peripheral blood. All receptors derive from a woman between 45 and 60 years old with Graves' ophthalmopathy.

J is TRBJ1-2 and V is TRBV20-1; no reliable D call. This CDR3 region has 13 residues. V dropped 2 bases and J dropped 3 bases, with 10 bases sitting between them. Germline values: CDR1 DFQATT, CDR2 SNEGSKA (reference sequence). The CDR3 bases are TGCAGTGCTAGACCCCAGGCGGACTATGGCTACACCTTC. Protein product: CSARPQADYGYTF.

This clonotype was detected ten times or more. The rearrangement uses TRBV7-2 and TRBJ2-7; TRBD2 might be the D (5 bases). This CDR3 is built from 17 residues. V lost 0 bases and J 3 bases, leaving 18 bases between the germline ends. CDR1 SGHTA and CDR2 FQGNSA come from the germline V gene. Here the CDR3 reads CASSLAKGGSSDYEQYF. Written as DNA, the CDR3 is TGTGCCAGCAGCTTAGCTAAGGGCGGGTCCTCAGACTACGAGCAGTACTTC.

This clonotype was seen repeatedly, ten times or more. This sequence joins TRBV11-2 and TRBJ2-2; possible D gene TRBD2, 6 bases. This CDR3 spans 16 amino acids. Germline-derived CDR1 and CDR2 are SGHAT and FQNNGV. V was pared by 1 base and J by 6 bases, with 15 bases between. The CDR3 nucleotides read TGTGCCAGCAGCTTAGTTTCGGGCGGAGGGGCCGGGGAGCTGTTTTTT. Amino acids: CASSLVSGGGAGELFF.

This clonotype showed up many times. The rearrangement uses TRBV18 and TRBJ1-2, with a tentative D call TRBD1 (5 bases). V shed 0 bases and J shed 8 bases, with 13 bases lying between them. In germline, CDR1 is KGHSH, CDR2 LQKENI. This CDR3 contains 14 residues. In DNA form, the CDR3 reads TGTGCCAGCTCACCACCCCCCTCGGGGGACGGCTACACCTTC. Protein product: CASSPPPSGDGYTF.

This clonotype was recorded a few times. This chain joins TRBV30 and TRBJ2-2; D is tentatively TRBD1 or TRBD2 (10 bases each). Germline V lookup: CDR1 GTSNPN, CDR2 SVGIG (reference sequence). The CDR3 has 16 residues. Deletions cut 6 bases from V and 5 bases from J, with 22 bases between. The CDR3 DNA sequence: TGTGCCTGCCGGACAGGGGGACTAGCGTATACCGGGGAGCTGTTTTTT. Its protein product is CACRTGGLAYTGELFF.

This clonotype was detected many times. The chain combines TRBV7-2 with TRBJ1-3, with D possibly TRBD1 on 5 matching bases. CDR1 is SGHTA, CDR2 FQGNSA, per germline. The germline V and J ends were trimmed by 5 bases and 0 bases, with 11 bases remaining between them. The CDR3 has 15 amino acids. CDR3 nucleotides: TGTGCCAGCAGCGCCAGGGTCACCTCTGGAAACACCATATATTTT. Protein: CASSARVTSGNTIYF.

This clonotype was picked up a small number of times. V and J are TRBV18 and TRBJ2-7; weak D call: TRBD1 (5 bases). There are 12 residues in the CDR3. The germline gives CDR1 KGHSH, CDR2 LQKENI. Trimming left V 5 bases short and J 5 bases short, with 10 bases between. The CDR3 nucleotides are TGTGCCAGCTCAGAGCAGGGTAACGAGCAGTACTTC. The encoded protein is CASSEQGNEQYF.

The genes are TRBV3-1 and TRBJ2-5; no firm D call. The germline gives CDR1 LGHDT, CDR2 YNNKEL (reference sequence). This CDR3 has 13 amino acids. The ends were cut back, 6 bases at V and 2 bases at J, with 10 bases in the middle. As DNA, the CDR3 is TGTGCCAGCAGAGCTCCGGTACAAGAGACCCAGTACTTC. It encodes CASRAPVQETQYF.

This clonotype was counted ten times or more. The V gene is TRBV6-2 or TRBV6-3, the J gene TRBJ2-7; TRBD1 is a possible D gene (6 bases). The germline V gene has CDR1 MNHEY and CDR2 SVGEGT. This CDR3 has 14 residues. V gave up 2 bases and J gave up 7 bases, with 15 bases separating them. For the CDR3, the DNA is TGTGCCAGCAGTTACGAGGCAGGGGTCAGGGAGCAGTACTTC. Translation gives CASSYEAGVREQYF.

The CDR3 nucleotides are TGTGCCAGCAGTTTACGAGGGGGCTCCAATGAGCAGTTCTTC. Translating it yields CASSLRGGSNEQFF. The J gene is TRBJ2-1, the V gene TRBV12-3 or TRBV12-4, with 7 bases fitting TRBD1. J was trimmed by 6 bases and V by 2 bases; bases with no gene match: 4. This CDR3 contains 14 residues.

This clonotype has ten or more counts. This sequence joins TRBV24-1 and TRBJ1-2, with 10 bases identical to TRBD1. V shed 4 bases and J 4 bases; nucleotides not matched to a gene: 5. The CDR3 spans 15 residues. The germline gives CDR1 KGHDR, CDR2 SFDVKD. Here the CDR3 reads CATSDSGTGVYGYTF. CDR3 in DNA: TGTGCCACCAGTGACTCCGGGACAGGGGTCTATGGCTACACCTTC.

The rearrangement joins TRBV10-3 to TRBJ1-1; D gene ambiguous. The V and J ends lost 3 bases and 0 bases respectively, with 20 bases between them. The CDR3 is 18 amino acids. CDR1 is ENHRY and CDR2 is SYGVKD in the germline V gene. For the CDR3, the DNA is TGTGCCATCAGTGACCAACTGTCGGGGTCGGGCCTGAACACTGAAGCTTTCTTT. Translation: CAISDQLSGSGLNTEAFF.

This clonotype came up many times. This chain links TRBV12-3 or TRBV12-4 with TRBJ2-5; 7 positions match TRBD2. The CDR3 spans 17 residues. The junction had 9 bases not matched to a gene; V was cut back by 0 bases and J by 2 bases. The CDR3 loop reads CASSLARGWAEQETQYF. CDR3 DNA: TGTGCCAGCAGTTTAGCGCGGGGGTGGGCAGAACAAGAGACCCAGTACTTC.

The V gene is TRBV18, the J gene TRBJ2-7, with D maybe TRBD1 (5 bases). This CDR3 is 16 amino acids long. Between the trimmed V and J ends, which lost 2 bases and 5 bases, there was a span of 19 bases. Germline V gives CDR1 KGHSH, CDR2 LQKENI. CDR3 region: CASSPGAGSQGNEQYF. DNA for the CDR3: TGTGCCAGCTCACCAGGGGCAGGGTCTCAGGGCAACGAGCAGTACTTC.

The sample holds one count of this clonotype. The CDR3 spells CSANLAERQKTQYF. The CDR3 nucleotides are TGCAGTGCTAACCTAGCGGAACGCCAGAAGACCCAGTACTTC. The V call is TRBV20-1, the J call TRBJ2-5, with TRBD2 identical over 7 bases. Germline-derived CDR1 and CDR2 are DFQATT and SNEGSKA (reference sequence). Losses at the gene ends were 4 bases for V and 6 bases for J; bases not matched to a gene: 11. The CDR3 has 14 residues.

The sample holds many counts of this clonotype. The chain employs TRBV5-1 and TRBJ2-7; either TRBD1 or TRBD2 may supply D (5 bases each). The CDR3 length is 14 residues. Germline values: CDR1 SGHRS, CDR2 YFSETQ. V was clipped by 3 bases and J by 5 bases, with 15 bases between them. CDR3 DNA sequence: TGCGCCAGCAGCTCACCGGGAAAGGGGAACGAGCAGTACTTC. Translation gives CASSSPGKGNEQYF.

The chain joins TRBV20-1 to TRBJ2-7; tentative D call: TRBD2 (5 bases). Trimming took 6 bases from V and 3 from J, leaving 21 bases between them. Germline V gene lookup returns CDR1 DFQATT and CDR2 SNEGSKA (reference sequence). The CDR3 spans 15 residues. The CDR3 DNA reads TGCAGTGCCTCAACCGCGGGCCAAAGCAGCTACGAGCAGTACTTC. Translation gives CSASTAGQSSYEQYF.

This chain uses TRBV7-8 with TRBJ1-1; 7 bases are a match to TRBD1. Germline assignment: CDR1 SGHVS and CDR2 FQNEAQ. The ends lost 5 bases at V and 3 bases at J; junction bases unmatched: 3. This CDR3 is 13 amino acids long. The CDR3 DNA is TGTGCCAGCAGCGCCACAGGGGACACTGAAGCTTTCTTT. This encodes CASSATGDTEAFF.

This clonotype was found many times. This rearrangement joins TRBV25-1 to TRBJ1-5, with D tentatively TRBD1 (5 bases). The CDR3 is 14 residues long. Germline-derived CDR1 and CDR2 are MGHDK and SYGVNS. V gave up 5 bases and J gave up 1 base, with 9 bases separating them. The CDR3 reads CASSQGSSNQPQHF. The CDR3 DNA is TGTGCCAGCAGTCAGGGTTCGAGCAATCAGCCCCAGCATTTT.